The present T cell receptor beta chain was sequenced within a study of blood T cell repertoires in COVID-19. The authors' processing: Counts of nucleated cells, estimated from reference gene primer amplification, were obtained. Data came from immunoSEQ multiplex PCR; TCRdb stores just in-frame clones and leaves some out. V and J calls and clone size come straight from that table; D and trimming were deduced from the DNA. The table shows fewer than 400,000 clones, with roughly 87% occurring only once. The germline V gene has CDR1 SGHNT and CDR2 YYREEE (reference sequence). The CDR3 has 15 amino acids. The V segment lost 1 base and the J segment 4 bases; nucleotides outside the gene matches: 6. Enrollees, about 18 to 95 years old, lived in roughly 24 US areas. Categorization into cohorts depended on clinical history that participants reported. Two negative PCRs, clearance, or symptom resolution were required of recovered Cohort 3 donors.

The origin of this receptor is a woman younger than 30 who had recovered from COVID-19. Sample: PBMCs or T cells enriched from blood (not recorded which). The chain joins TRBV5-4 to TRBJ1-2; the match to TRBD1 covers 8 bases. The CDR3 nucleotides are TGTGCCAGCAGCTTGCGGCAGGGGGCAACCTATGGCTACACCTTC. It specifies CASSLRQGATYGYTF.